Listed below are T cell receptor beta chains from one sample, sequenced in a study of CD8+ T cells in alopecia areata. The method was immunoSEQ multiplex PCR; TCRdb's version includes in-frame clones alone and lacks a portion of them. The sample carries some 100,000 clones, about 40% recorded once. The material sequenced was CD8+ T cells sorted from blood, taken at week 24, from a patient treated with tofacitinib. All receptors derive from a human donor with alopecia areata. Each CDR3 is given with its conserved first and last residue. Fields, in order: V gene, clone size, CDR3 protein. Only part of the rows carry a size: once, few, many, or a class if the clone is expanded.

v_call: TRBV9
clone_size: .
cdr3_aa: CASSVEDEARETQYF

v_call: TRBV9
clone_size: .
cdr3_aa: CASSDRTSGSGNEQFF

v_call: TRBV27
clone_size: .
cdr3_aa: CASSLLGGLNEKLFF

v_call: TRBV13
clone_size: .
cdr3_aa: CASSPRTGGNTEAFF

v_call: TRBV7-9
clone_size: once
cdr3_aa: CASSPARGSVYEQYF

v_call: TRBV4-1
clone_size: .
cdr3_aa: CASSPRRASYNEQFF

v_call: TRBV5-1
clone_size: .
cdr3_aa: CASSSAGLRNEQFF

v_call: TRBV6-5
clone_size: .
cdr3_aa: CASSSSGVYYEQYF

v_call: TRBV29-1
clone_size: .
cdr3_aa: CSVDPGTGVGNIQYF

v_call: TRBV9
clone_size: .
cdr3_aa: CASSGWTGDEQYF

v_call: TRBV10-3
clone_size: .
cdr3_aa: CAISESAETQYF

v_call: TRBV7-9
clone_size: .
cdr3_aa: CASSLSGQGYQPQHF

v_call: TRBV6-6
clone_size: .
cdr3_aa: CASSYSETVERGTIYF

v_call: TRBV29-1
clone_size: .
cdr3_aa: CSVHSPEGVSYNEQFF

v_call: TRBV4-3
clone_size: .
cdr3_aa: CASSQGGGGGEQFF

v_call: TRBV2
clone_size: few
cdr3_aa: CARRGQGALSPLHF

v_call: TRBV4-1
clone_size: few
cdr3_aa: CASSQGPGSETQYF

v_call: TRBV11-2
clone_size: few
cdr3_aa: CASGGVSGANVLTF

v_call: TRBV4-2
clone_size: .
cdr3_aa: CASRIQGDYGYTF

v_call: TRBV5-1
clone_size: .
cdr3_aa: CASSLASLFNEQFF

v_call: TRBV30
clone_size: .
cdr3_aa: CAWSPVTGELFF

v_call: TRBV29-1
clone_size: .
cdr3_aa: CSVRSTSYEQYF

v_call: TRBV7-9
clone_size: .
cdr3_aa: CASSLTSGGPSGANVLTF

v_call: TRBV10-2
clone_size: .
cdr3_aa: CASSASGQGYGYTF

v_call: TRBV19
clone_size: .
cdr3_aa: CATSPGTGFTYEQYF

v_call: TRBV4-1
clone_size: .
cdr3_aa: CASSQDSRGYTEAFF

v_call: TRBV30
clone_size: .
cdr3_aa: CAWSVLGTMNTEAFF

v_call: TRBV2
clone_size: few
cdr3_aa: CASSDERSRSSYNEQFF

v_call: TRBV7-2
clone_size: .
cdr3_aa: CASSLDVFGRMLYEQYF

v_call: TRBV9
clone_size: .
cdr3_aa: CASSVEGGAPGELFF

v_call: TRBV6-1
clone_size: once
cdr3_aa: CASSGTEKVFF

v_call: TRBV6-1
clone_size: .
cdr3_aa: CASSEDRVYSGELFF

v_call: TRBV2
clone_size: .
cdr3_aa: CASSEVDSTYNEQFF

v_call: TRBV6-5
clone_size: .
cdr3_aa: CASSYSPQPYGYTF

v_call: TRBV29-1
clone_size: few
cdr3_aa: CSPIVRDTQYF

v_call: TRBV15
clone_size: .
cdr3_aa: CATSRDLNRNTEAFF

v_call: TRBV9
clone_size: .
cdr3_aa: CASSIGTGGNQPQHF

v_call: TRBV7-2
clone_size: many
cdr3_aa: CASSLWASLNTGELFF

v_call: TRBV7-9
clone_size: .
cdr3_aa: CASSLGRQGSVGELFF

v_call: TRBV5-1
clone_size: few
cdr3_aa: CASRKVQLHNEQFF

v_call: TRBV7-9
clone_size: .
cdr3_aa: CASSPARSGELFF

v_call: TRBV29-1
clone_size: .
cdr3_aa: CSVALATTYEQYF

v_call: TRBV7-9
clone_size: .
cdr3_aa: CASSQGPRGEAFF

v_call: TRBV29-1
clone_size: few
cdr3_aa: CSVDGRGQAPGELFF

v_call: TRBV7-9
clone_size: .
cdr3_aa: CASSLGGRRETQYF